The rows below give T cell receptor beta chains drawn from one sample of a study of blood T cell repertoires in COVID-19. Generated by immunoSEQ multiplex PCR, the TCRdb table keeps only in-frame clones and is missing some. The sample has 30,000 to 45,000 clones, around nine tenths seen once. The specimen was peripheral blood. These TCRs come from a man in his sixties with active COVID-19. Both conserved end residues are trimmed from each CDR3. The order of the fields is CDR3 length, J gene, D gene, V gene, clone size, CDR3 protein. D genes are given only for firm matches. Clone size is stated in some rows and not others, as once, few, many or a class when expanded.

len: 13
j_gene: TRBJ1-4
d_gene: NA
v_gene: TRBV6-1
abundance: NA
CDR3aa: ASSERGISWEKLF

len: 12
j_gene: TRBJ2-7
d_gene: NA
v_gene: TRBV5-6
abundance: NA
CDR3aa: ASSLGGGPREQY

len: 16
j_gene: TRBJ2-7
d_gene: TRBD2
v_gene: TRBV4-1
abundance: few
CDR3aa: ASSQDRLAGVATYEQY

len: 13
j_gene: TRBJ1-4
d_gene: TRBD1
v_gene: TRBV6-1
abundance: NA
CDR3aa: ASSETGAFNEKLF

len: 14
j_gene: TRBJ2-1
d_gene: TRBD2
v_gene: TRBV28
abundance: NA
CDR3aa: ASSGWRGSSYNEQF

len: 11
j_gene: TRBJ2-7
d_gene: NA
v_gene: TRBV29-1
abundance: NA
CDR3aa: SVTPRFSYEQY

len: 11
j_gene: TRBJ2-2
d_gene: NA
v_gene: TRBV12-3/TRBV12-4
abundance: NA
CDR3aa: ASTTGGRGELF

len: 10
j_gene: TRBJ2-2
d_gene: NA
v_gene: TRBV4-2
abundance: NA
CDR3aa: ASSGVAGELF

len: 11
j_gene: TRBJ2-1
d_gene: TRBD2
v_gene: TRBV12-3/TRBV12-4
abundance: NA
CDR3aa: ASSFWRGNEQF

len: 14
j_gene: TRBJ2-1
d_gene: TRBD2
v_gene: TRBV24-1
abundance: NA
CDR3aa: ATSPGRELPYNEQF

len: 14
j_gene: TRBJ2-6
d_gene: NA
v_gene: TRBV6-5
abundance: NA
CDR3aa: ASSSTGYSGANVLT

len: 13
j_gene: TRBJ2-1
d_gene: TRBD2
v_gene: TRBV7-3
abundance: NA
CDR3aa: ASRSGGSSYNEQF

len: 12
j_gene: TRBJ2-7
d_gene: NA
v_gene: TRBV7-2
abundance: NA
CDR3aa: ASGAARSVYEQY

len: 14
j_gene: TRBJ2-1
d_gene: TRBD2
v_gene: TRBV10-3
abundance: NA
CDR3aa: AISDPALRESYEQF

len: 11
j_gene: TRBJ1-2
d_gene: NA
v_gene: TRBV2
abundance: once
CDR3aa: ASSEGAFDGYT

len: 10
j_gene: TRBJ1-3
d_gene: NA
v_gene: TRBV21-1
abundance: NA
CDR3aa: ASSTRVGTIY

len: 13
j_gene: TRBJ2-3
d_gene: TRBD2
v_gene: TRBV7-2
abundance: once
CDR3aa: ASSSRTSGADTQY

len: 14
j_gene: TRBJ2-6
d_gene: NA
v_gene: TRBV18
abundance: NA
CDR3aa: ASSPRVGSGANVLT

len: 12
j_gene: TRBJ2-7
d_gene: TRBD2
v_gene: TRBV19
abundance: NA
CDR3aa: ASSIGTNYYEQY

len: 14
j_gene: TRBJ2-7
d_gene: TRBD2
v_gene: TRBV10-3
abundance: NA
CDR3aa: AISDPSGRSSYEQY